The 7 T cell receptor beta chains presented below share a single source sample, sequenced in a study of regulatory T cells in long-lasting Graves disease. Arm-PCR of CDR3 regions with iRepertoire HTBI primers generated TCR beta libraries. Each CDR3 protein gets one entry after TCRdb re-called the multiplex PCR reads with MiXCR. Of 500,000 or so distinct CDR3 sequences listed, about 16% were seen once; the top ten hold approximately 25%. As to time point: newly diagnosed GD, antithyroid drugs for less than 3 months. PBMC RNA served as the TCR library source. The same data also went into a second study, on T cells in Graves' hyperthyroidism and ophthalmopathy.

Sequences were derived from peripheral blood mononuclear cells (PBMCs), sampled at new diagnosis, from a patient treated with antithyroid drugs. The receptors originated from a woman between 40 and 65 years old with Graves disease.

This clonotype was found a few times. For the CDR3, the DNA is TGTGCCAGCAGTTTCCGGGACATCTCTAACAATGAGCAGTTCTTC. Translated: CASSFRDISNNEQFF. The genes are TRBV12-3 or TRBV12-4 and TRBJ2-1; D is possibly TRBD1 (6 bases). The CDR3 loop spans 15 amino acids. Deletions cut 3 bases from V and 5 bases from J, with 14 bases between.

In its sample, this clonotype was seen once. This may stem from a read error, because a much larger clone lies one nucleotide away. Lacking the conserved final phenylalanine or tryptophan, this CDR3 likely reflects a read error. The CDR3 sequence is CASSLAGTGFYGYTS. The CDR3, as DNA: TGCGCCAGCAGCTTGGCCGGGACAGGGTTCTATGGCTACACCTCC. This chain links TRBV5-5 with TRBJ1-2; the match to TRBD1 covers 9 bases. The CDR3 totals 15 residues. From germline, CDR1 is SGHKS and CDR2 YYEKEE (reference sequence).

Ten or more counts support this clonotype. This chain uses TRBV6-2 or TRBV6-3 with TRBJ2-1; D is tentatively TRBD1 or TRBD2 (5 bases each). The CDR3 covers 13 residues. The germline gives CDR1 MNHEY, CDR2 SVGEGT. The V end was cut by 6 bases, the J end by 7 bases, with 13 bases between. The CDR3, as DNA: TGTGCCAGCAGCTCTGACTGGGGGAATGAGCAGTTCTTC. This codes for CASSSDWGNEQFF.

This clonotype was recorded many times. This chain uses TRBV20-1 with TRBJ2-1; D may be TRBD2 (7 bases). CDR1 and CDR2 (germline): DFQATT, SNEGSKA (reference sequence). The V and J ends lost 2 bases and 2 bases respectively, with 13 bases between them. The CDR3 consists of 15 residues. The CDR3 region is CSARKGGAAYNEQFF. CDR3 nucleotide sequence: TGCAGTGCTAGAAAGGGGGGGGCCGCCTACAATGAGCAGTTCTTC.

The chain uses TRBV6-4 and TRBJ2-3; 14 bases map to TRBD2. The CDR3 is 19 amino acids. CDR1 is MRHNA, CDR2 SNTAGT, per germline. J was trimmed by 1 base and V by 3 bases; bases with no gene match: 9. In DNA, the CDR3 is TGTGCCAGCAGTGAGAGAGGGACTAGCGGGGGCTACCGCACAGATACGCAGTATTTT. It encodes CASSERGTSGGYRTDTQYF.

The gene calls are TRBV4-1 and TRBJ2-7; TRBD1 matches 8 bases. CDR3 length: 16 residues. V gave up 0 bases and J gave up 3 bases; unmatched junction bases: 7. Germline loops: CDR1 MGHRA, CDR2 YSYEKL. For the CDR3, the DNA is TGCGCCAGCAGCCAAGATGGACAGGGAGGCTTCTACGAGCAGTACTTC. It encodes CASSQDGQGGFYEQYF.

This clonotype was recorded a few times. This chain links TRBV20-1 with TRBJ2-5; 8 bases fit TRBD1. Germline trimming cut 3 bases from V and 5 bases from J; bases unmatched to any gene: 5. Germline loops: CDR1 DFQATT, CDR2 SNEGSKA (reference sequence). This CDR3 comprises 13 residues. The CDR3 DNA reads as TGCAGTGCTAGCCAGGGGGCTTTTGAGACCCAGTACTTC. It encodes CSASQGAFETQYF.